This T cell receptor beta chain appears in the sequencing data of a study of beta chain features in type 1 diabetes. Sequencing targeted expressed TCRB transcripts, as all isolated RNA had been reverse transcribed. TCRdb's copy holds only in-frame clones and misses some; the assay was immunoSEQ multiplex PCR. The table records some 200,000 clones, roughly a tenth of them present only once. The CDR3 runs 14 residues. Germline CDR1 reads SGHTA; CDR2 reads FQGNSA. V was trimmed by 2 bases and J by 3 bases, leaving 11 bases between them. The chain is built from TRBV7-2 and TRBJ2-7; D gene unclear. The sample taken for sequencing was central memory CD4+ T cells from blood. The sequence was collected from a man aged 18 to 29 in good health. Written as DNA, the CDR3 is TGTGCCAGCAGCTTACGGTCAGCCAACTACGAGCAGTACTTC. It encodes CASSLRSANYEQYF.